This T cell receptor (beta chain) came from a study of T cells after posttransplantation cyclophosphamide. There are 13 residues in the CDR3. Per the germline V gene, CDR1 is MGHDK and CDR2 is SYGVNS. The V end lost 8 bases, the J end lost 4 bases, and 12 bases lay between the germline ends. Regarding this clone: As yet, its antigen is unknown.

Some clones are missing from TCRdb's copy, which holds only in-frame ones; the method was immunoSEQ multiplex PCR. The sample comprises around 16,000 clones, more than 70% of which are singletons, and 5% rests with the top ten. Methotrexate plus calcineurin inhibitor accompanied controls' myeloablative marrow transplants; sampling was 1 year later. Study results and caveats: Skin or GI-infiltrating T cells shared few TRB sequences with blood.

The TCR sequence derives from a male patient in his late teens or twenties who received an allogeneic stem cell transplant from a related donor, was CMV-positive, and had no GVHD. The graft donor may account for some of the T cells. Source: PBMCs, taken less than 400 days after allogeneic stem cell transplant with calcineurin inhibitor and methotrexate. The J gene is TRBJ2-1, the V gene TRBV25-1; D perhaps matches TRBD1 (6 bases). The CDR3 here is CASRRQEYNEQFF. CDR3 nucleotide sequence: TGTGCCAGCCGCCGACAGGAGTACAATGAGCAGTTCTTC. The variable domain in full, with the rest retrieved from reference TRBV25-1 and TRBJ2-1, is EADIYQTPRYLVIGTGKKITLECSQTMGHDKMYWYQQDPGMELHLIHYSYGVNSTEKGDLSSESTVSRIRTEHFPLTLESARPSHTSQYLCASRRQEYNEQFFGPGTRLTVL.